A single sample is the source of the 24 T cell receptor beta chains below, sequenced in a study of blood T cell repertoires in COVID-19. Clones were sequenced by immunoSEQ multiplex PCR, and TCRdb holds only the in-frame ones, with some missing. The sample yields 200,000 to 250,000 clones, 82% seen once. Source material: peripheral blood. All receptors come from a woman aged 70-85 years with COVID-19, enrolled during active disease.

V gene TRBV24-1 combines with J gene TRBJ2-1; 9 nucleotides match TRBD2. Germline V gene data show CDR1 as KGHDR and CDR2 as SFDVKD. The V segment lost 3 bases and the J segment 7 bases; nucleotides outside the gene matches: 6. The CDR3 totals 15 residues. The CDR3 loop is CATSDRGLAGNEQFF. DNA for the CDR3: TGTGCCACCAGTGATAGGGGGCTAGCGGGGAATGAGCAGTTCTTC.

CDR3 sequence: CAWSVGAGGDEQYF. The DNA for the CDR3 is TGTGCCTGGAGCGTCGGGGCGGGAGGGGACGAGCAGTACTTC. The chain links TRBV30 to TRBJ2-7; 9 nucleotides agree with TRBD2. The length of the CDR3 is 14 residues. Germline V gene lookup returns CDR1 GTSNPN and CDR2 SVGIG (reference sequence). The ends lost 3 bases at V and 5 bases at J; junction bases unmatched: 8.

The chain links TRBV24-1 to TRBJ2-7; the match to TRBD1 covers 9 bases. V gave up 3 bases and J gave up 2 bases; unmatched junction bases: 4. This CDR3 spans 15 amino acids. Germline V CDR1 and CDR2: KGHDR, SFDVKD. The CDR3 loop reads CATSDPRQGAYEQYF. CDR3 nucleotides: TGTGCCACCAGTGATCCGCGACAGGGGGCCTACGAGCAGTACTTC.

This clone was seen a handful of times. V is TRBV5-4 and J is TRBJ1-6, with 8 bases fitting TRBD1. V trimming: 4 bases; J trimming: 5 bases; junction bases outside the gene matches: 5. Germline V gene data show CDR1 as SGHNT and CDR2 as YYREEE (reference sequence). This CDR3 spans 15 amino acids. The DNA of the CDR3 is TGTGCCAGCAGCGCTTGGACAGGGAATAATTCACCCCTCCACTTT. As protein: CASSAWTGNNSPLHF.

The rearrangement uses TRBV2 and TRBJ1-6; no reliable D call. The CDR3 covers 15 residues. The V end lost 6 bases, the J end lost 2 bases, and 11 bases lay between the germline ends. The germline gives CDR1 SNHLY, CDR2 FYNNEI. The CDR3 DNA follows: TGTGCCAGCAGCGGGAGCGACCCCTATAATTCACCCCTCCACTTT. Amino acid sequence: CASSGSDPYNSPLHF.

Concerning this clone: The germline gene is not matched at one end of the junction; a read error may be the cause. The gene calls are TRBV28 and TRBJ2-7; 7 positions match TRBD2. From germline, CDR1 is MDHEN and CDR2 SYDVKM. The CDR3 runs to 14 residues. The CDR3 loop is CASCLGRGRDEQYF. The CDR3 DNA reads TGTGCCAGCTGTTTAGGGCGGGGGAGGGACGAGCAGTACTTC.

This clone was seen just once. The CDR3: CASTGGPGGTYEQYF. CDR3 bases: TGTGCCAGCACTGGGGGGCCAGGGGGTACCTACGAGCAGTACTTC. This chain joins TRBV18 and TRBJ2-7; tentatively, D is TRBD1 (7 bases). This CDR3 is built from 15 residues. CDR1 and CDR2 (germline): KGHSH, LQKENI. The ends were cut back, 8 bases at V and 2 bases at J, with 19 bases in the middle.

J is TRBJ2-1 and V is TRBV19; 9 nucleotides agree with TRBD2. Germline CDR1 reads LNHDA; CDR2 reads SQIVND (reference sequence). J was trimmed by 7 bases and V by 7 bases; bases with no gene match: 14. The CDR3 is 16 residues long. The DNA of the CDR3 is TGTGCCAGTAAATTAGGGCTAGCGGGAAATGAGAATGAGCAGTTCTTC. It yields the protein CASKLGLAGNENEQFF.

Turning to this clone: In the same sample, other DNA sequences code for this CDR3. For the CDR3, the DNA is TGTGCCAGCAGTCCAGGGGGCACTGAAGCTTTCTTT. The encoded protein is CASSPGGTEAFF. The J gene is TRBJ1-1, the V gene TRBV12-3 or TRBV12-4; TRBD1 matches at 7 bases. CDR3 size: 12 residues. The V and J ends lost 5 bases and 4 bases, in that order; junction bases with no gene match: 1.

In DNA form, the CDR3 reads TGTGCCAGCAGCGCTGACAGGGGGCCTATTCAGCCCCAGCATTTT. Protein product: CASSADRGPIQPQHF. The chain joins TRBV4-2 to TRBJ1-5, with 10 bases that match TRBD1. Trimming at V came to 5 bases and at J to 6 bases, leaving 7 bases not matched to a gene. In germline, CDR1 is LGHNA, CDR2 YNFKEQ. This CDR3 contains 15 residues.

The chain recombines TRBV5-1 with TRBJ2-5; 8 nucleotides line up with TRBD1. CDR1 and CDR2 (germline): SGHRS, YFSETQ. CDR3 length: 15 residues. The V and J ends lost 3 bases and 2 bases, in that order; junction bases with no gene match: 6. In nucleotides, the CDR3 is TGCGCCAGCAGCTCAGGACAGGGTAGTCAAGAGACCCAGTACTTC. As protein: CASSSGQGSQETQYF.

The J gene is TRBJ2-2, the V gene TRBV13; 7 bases line up with TRBD2. The V and J ends lost 3 bases and 7 bases, in that order; junction bases with no gene match: 5. Germline V gene lookup returns CDR1 PRHDT and CDR2 FYEKMQ (reference sequence). The CDR3 has 14 amino acids. CDR3 in amino acids: CASSFGRFGGELFF. CDR3 in DNA: TGTGCCAGCAGCTTCGGGAGGTTCGGCGGGGAGCTGTTTTTT.

This clone appeared a single time. The V gene is TRBV28, the J gene TRBJ1-5, with TRBD1 matching over 9 bases. CDR1 and CDR2 (germline): MDHEN, SYDVKM. The V segment lost 6 bases and the J segment 2 bases; nucleotides outside the gene matches: 5. The CDR3 has 15 residues. The CDR3 DNA reads as TGTGCCAGCAGATCGACAGGGGGGGGCAATCAGCCCCAGCATTTT. Residues: CASRSTGGGNQPQHF. Supplemented by reference TRBV28 and TRBJ1-5, the full variable domain reads DVKVTQSSRYLVKRTGEKVFLECVQDMDHENMFWYRQDPGLGLRLIYFSYDVKMKEKGDIPEGYSVSREKKERFSLILESASTNQTSMYLCASRSTGGGNQPQHFGDGTRLSIL.

The genes are TRBV27 and TRBJ2-7, with 13 bases that match TRBD2. With V trimmed by 4 bases and J by 2 bases, 5 bases remained unmatched. The CDR3 is made up of 16 amino acids. CDR1 and CDR2 (germline): MNHEY, SMNVEV (reference sequence). The CDR3 DNA is TGTGCCAGCAGTTCGACTAGCGGGAGGTTTACCTACGAGCAGTACTTC. Translated, it gives CASSSTSGRFTYEQYF.

This clone came up once. The rearrangement links TRBV10-3 to TRBJ1-5, with D unresolved. The CDR3 covers 16 residues. Germline loops: CDR1 ENHRY, CDR2 SYGVKD. The germline V and J ends were trimmed by 2 bases and 2 bases, with 13 bases remaining between them. The CDR3, as DNA: TGTGCCATCAGTGAGGTATTCGGAGCGGGCAATCAGCCCCAGCATTTT. Protein product: CAISEVFGAGNQPQHF.

This sequence joins TRBV7-2 and TRBJ1-2; D not resolved. CDR1 and CDR2 from the germline V gene are SGHTA and FQGNSA. Trimming left V 1 base short and J 4 bases short, with 7 bases between. This CDR3 has 13 amino acids. In DNA, the CDR3 is TGTGCCAGCAGCTTAGGGTACAGCTATGGCTACACCTTC. Translation: CASSLGYSYGYTF. Drawing the rest from reference TRBV7-2 and TRBJ1-2, the complete variable domain is GAGVSQSPSNKVTEKGKDVELRCDPISGHTALYWYRQSLGQGLEFLIYFQGNSAPDKSGLPSDRFSAERTGGSVSTLTIQRTQQEDSAVYLCASSLGYSYGYTFGSGTRLTVV.

V gene TRBV10-3 combines with J gene TRBJ2-2; TRBD1 matches 9 bases. The V gene end was trimmed by 6 bases and the J gene end by 4 bases; junction bases not matched to a gene: 3. Germline CDR1 and CDR2: ENHRY and SYGVKD. This CDR3 contains 14 residues. The CDR3 sequence: CAISGQGSTGELFF. DNA of the CDR3: TGTGCCATCAGCGGACAGGGGTCCACCGGGGAGCTGTTTTTT.

The J gene is TRBJ2-3, the V gene TRBV19, with 10 bases identical to TRBD1. CDR3 length: 16 amino acids. The germline gives CDR1 LNHDA, CDR2 SQIVND (reference sequence). The V gene end was trimmed by 6 bases and the J gene end by 4 bases; junction bases not matched to a gene: 10. The chain's CDR3 is CASSRGQGVLADTQYF. CDR3 in DNA: TGTGCCAGTAGCCGAGGACAGGGGGTCCTAGCAGATACGCAGTATTTT.

The gene calls are TRBV6-5 and TRBJ2-1; TRBD2 agrees at 13 bases. The CDR3 contains 16 residues. CDR1 is MNHEY and CDR2 is SVGAGI in the germline V gene. Trimming removed 2 bases from V and 9 bases from J; junction bases left unmatched: 7. CDR3 DNA: TGTGCCAGCAGTTACCTCGGGACTAGCGGGATCCGTGAGCAGTTCTTC. Translated: CASSYLGTSGIREQFF.

The chain links TRBV5-1 to TRBJ2-1; TRBD2 aligns across 11 bases. After removal of 3 bases from V and 10 bases from J, the junction contained 12 bases not matched to a gene. CDR3 length equals 16 residues. Germline V gene lookup returns CDR1 SGHRS and CDR2 YFSETQ. The CDR3 DNA reads TGCGCCAGCAGCTCCCCCTTAGCGGGAGGGCCGGAGGAGCAGTTCTTC. Its translation is CASSSPLAGGPEEQFF.

The gene calls are TRBV7-2 and TRBJ1-2; D is uncertain. The CDR3 runs to 16 residues. Germline V gives CDR1 SGHTA, CDR2 FQGNSA. V dropped 1 base and J dropped 0 bases, with 12 bases sitting between them. The CDR3 DNA follows: TGTGCCAGCAGCTTAGTGTGGCAGATACCTAACTATGGCTACACCTTC. Translating gives CASSLVWQIPNYGYTF.

This clone was counted a few times. This chain links TRBV24-1 with TRBJ2-2, with 7 bases identical to TRBD2. Unmatched junction bases numbered 9, after V lost 7 bases and J lost 2 bases. This CDR3 spans 16 amino acids. Germline CDR1 and CDR2: KGHDR and SFDVKD. The CDR3 here is CATRGKGGDNTGELFF. The CDR3 DNA is TGTGCCACCAGGGGAAAGGGAGGGGACAACACCGGGGAGCTGTTTTTT.

The chain couples TRBV30 to TRBJ2-7; TRBD2 agrees at 7 bases. With V trimmed by 0 bases and J by 5 bases, 7 bases remained unmatched. Looked up from germline, CDR1 is GTSNPN and CDR2 is SVGIG (reference sequence). CDR3 length: 14 amino acids. The CDR3 spells CAWSVGGSANEQYF. DNA of the CDR3: TGTGCCTGGAGTGTGGGCGGGAGTGCCAACGAGCAGTACTTC.

V usage is TRBV19 and J usage is TRBJ1-1, with 10 bases matching TRBD1. The V gene's germline CDR1 is LNHDA and CDR2 SQIVND (reference sequence). This CDR3 comprises 13 residues. The junction had 5 bases not matched to a gene; V was cut back by 7 bases and J by 6 bases. CDR3 sequence reads: CASTQGTGAEAFF. In DNA, the CDR3 is TGTGCCAGTACCCAAGGGACAGGGGCTGAAGCTTTCTTT.